Following are 23 T cell receptor beta chains from one sample sequenced in a study of early T cells in non-severe SARS-CoV-2 infection. Via MiXCR, TCRdb re-called the 5' RACE reads, giving one row per CDR3 protein. The sample has roughly 86,000 distinct CDR3 sequences; 5.5% to 7.5% are singletons. The sequencing input was whole blood. These receptor sequences come from an adult who was a healthcare worker with PCR-confirmed SARS-CoV-2 infection or an uninfected control (not recorded which).

The chain carries TRBV20-1 and TRBJ2-4; 7 nucleotides agree with TRBD1. The CDR3 is made up of 11 amino acids. The germline CDR1 and CDR2 sequences are DFQATT and SNEGSKA (reference sequence). Trimming took 6 bases from V and 6 from J; bases not matched to a gene: 2. The DNA for the CDR3 is TGCAGTGCACGGGACAGAAACATTCAGTACTTC. Its protein product is CSARDRNIQYF.

This clonotype was counted ten times or more. The chain carries TRBV28 and TRBJ1-1; a weak D match, TRBD1 (5 bases). Germline V CDR1 and CDR2: MDHEN, SYDVKM. V lost 6 bases and J 4 bases, leaving 18 bases between the germline ends. The CDR3 is 15 residues long. The CDR3 loop reads CASRPADQGGTEAFF. The CDR3 DNA is TGTGCCAGCAGGCCGGCAGATCAGGGAGGCACTGAAGCTTTCTTT.

The chain carries TRBV7-2 and TRBJ1-6, with no clear D. The CDR3 covers 14 residues. Trimming removed 1 base from V and 7 bases from J, with 8 bases in between. Germline CDR1 reads SGHTA; CDR2 reads FQGNSA. The CDR3 here is CASSLGRMNSPLHF. The CDR3 DNA reads TGTGCCAGCAGCTTAGGACGGATGAATTCACCCCTCCACTTT.

The chain couples TRBV3-1 to TRBJ2-7; D is unresolved. The CDR3 is 16 amino acids. The V end was cut by 3 bases, the J end by 3 bases, with 18 bases between. Germline V gene sequence: CDR1 LGHDT, CDR2 YNNKEL (reference sequence). In DNA, the CDR3 is TGTGCCAGCAGCCAGCCGCGGATTGGGTTAGTCTACGAGCAGTACTTC. Translating it yields CASSQPRIGLVYEQYF.

This chain connects TRBV20-1 to TRBJ1-2; the D is unclear. This CDR3 has 17 residues. Trimming removed 0 bases at V and 7 bases at J, with 24 bases between. Germline lookup yields CDR1 DFQATT and CDR2 SNEGSKA (reference sequence). The CDR3 nucleotides are TGCAGTGCTAGAGATGGCCCCCCCGCCGGGTCGACCGGTGGCTACACCTTC. Protein product: CSARDGPPAGSTGGYTF.

This clonotype has only a few counts. V gene TRBV2 combines with J gene TRBJ2-3; TRBD1 or TRBD2 may be the D gene (5 bases each). Germline assignment: CDR1 SNHLY and CDR2 FYNNEI. The CDR3 sequence is 13 residues long. Trimming removed 10 bases at V and 3 bases at J, with 14 bases between. CDR3 in DNA: TGTGCCACCAACCGGGACCGGACAGATACGCAGTATTTT. This gives the protein CATNRDRTDTQYF.

This clonotype was counted many times. The chain recombines TRBV7-2 with TRBJ1-5; D is perhaps TRBD1 (5 bases). The CDR3 loop spans 15 amino acids. From germline, CDR1 is SGHTA and CDR2 FQGNSA. V was trimmed by 1 base and J by 1 base, leaving 8 bases between them. CDR3 DNA sequence: TGTGCCAGCAGCTTAGGAGACAGAAGCAATCAGCCCCAGCATTTT. Protein sequence: CASSLGDRSNQPQHF.

The table lists this clonotype with many counts. This chain links TRBV28 with TRBJ1-6; 9 bases line up with TRBD1. This CDR3 has 15 amino acids. Unmatched junction bases numbered 10, after V lost 6 bases and J lost 10 bases. Germline V gene lookup returns CDR1 MDHEN and CDR2 SYDVKM. CDR3 amino acids: CASSYPGQGLSPLHF. The CDR3 DNA sequence: TGTGCCAGCAGCTATCCGGGACAGGGTTTGTCACCCCTCCACTTT.

This clonotype has a count of ten or more. V usage is TRBV6-6 and J usage is TRBJ1-2, with 7 positions matching TRBD1. This CDR3 is built from 14 residues. Germline V CDR1 and CDR2: MNHNY, SVGAGI (reference sequence). After removal of 5 bases from V and 5 bases from J, the junction contained 8 bases not matched to a gene. The CDR3 coding sequence is TGTGCCAGCAGTAACTACAGGGGCGAGTATGGCTACACCTTC. This codes for CASSNYRGEYGYTF.

The table lists this clonotype with many counts. The chain carries TRBV7-9 and TRBJ1-2; the D gene is possibly TRBD1 (5 bases). Trimming took off 2 bases at V and 5 bases at J, with 12 bases between the two ends. Germline CDR1 SEHNR, CDR2 FQNEAQ (reference sequence). The CDR3 extends over 14 amino acids. The CDR3 region is CASSLQGTPYGYTF. CDR3 sequence (DNA): TGTGCCAGCAGCTTACAGGGTACCCCATATGGCTACACCTTC.

This clonotype was observed a handful of times. V gene TRBV6-5 combines with J gene TRBJ2-1; a weak D match, TRBD1 (5 bases). CDR3 length equals 15 residues. CDR1 MNHEY and CDR2 SVGAGI come from the germline V gene. Trimming took off 0 bases at V and 4 bases at J, with 10 bases between the two ends. The CDR3 loop is CASSYSWTPYNEQFF. CDR3 nucleotide sequence: TGTGCCAGCAGTTACTCGTGGACACCATACAATGAGCAGTTCTTC.

This clonotype turned up a few times. The chain links TRBV10-3 to TRBJ1-3; the D gene is possibly TRBD1 (6 bases). The V gene lost 2 bases and the J gene lost 0 bases, with 8 bases spanning the gap. Germline values: CDR1 ENHRY, CDR2 SYGVKD. This CDR3 has 15 residues. Written as DNA, the CDR3 is TGTGCCATCAGTGAGGGACAGAACTCTGGAAACACCATATATTTT. Amino acids: CAISEGQNSGNTIYF.

This clonotype was detected a few times. In DNA, the CDR3 is TGTGCCAGCAGTGTGGTAATAGCCAAAAACATTCAGTACTTC. This translates into CASSVVIAKNIQYF. This chain joins TRBV6-1 and TRBJ2-4; D unresolved. Trimming removed 4 bases at V and 0 bases at J, with 7 bases between. The germline CDR1 and CDR2 sequences are MNHNS and SASEGT. The CDR3 totals 14 residues.

Many counts were recorded for this clonotype. This chain joins TRBV28 and TRBJ2-7, with D unresolved. The V and J ends lost 4 bases and 7 bases respectively, with 11 bases between them. This CDR3 spans 12 amino acids. Germline-derived CDR1 and CDR2 are MDHEN and SYDVKM. The CDR3 DNA reads as TGTGCCAGCAGTTCTAATTCTAGGGAGCAGTACTTC. Translating it yields CASSSNSREQYF.

The table lists this clonotype with a few counts. The rearrangement joins TRBV10-3 to TRBJ2-1, with 7 bases lining up with TRBD2. The V and J ends lost 7 bases and 8 bases, in that order; junction bases with no gene match: 5. Germline CDR1 is ENHRY and CDR2 is SYGVKD. CDR3 length equals 12 residues. This chain's CDR3 is CAIKGGRDEQFF. CDR3 coding DNA: TGTGCCATCAAGGGAGGGAGAGATGAGCAGTTCTTC.

The table lists this clonotype with many counts. CDR3 sequence reads: CASSQDRGHLNTEAFF. The CDR3 DNA sequence: TGTGCCAGCAGCCAAGATCGGGGACACTTGAACACTGAAGCTTTCTTT. The J gene is TRBJ1-1, the V gene TRBV14; D might be TRBD1 (6 bases). The CDR3 loop spans 16 amino acids. Germline loops: CDR1 SGHDN, CDR2 FVKESK. Trimming cost V 0 bases and J 0 bases, with 11 bases left between them.

This clonotype was counted between two and nine times. It is unclear where the CDR3 begins or ends on the DNA, so no DNA is shown, and the CDR3 is as TCRdb lists it. The CDR3 is CASSSSWRNQPQHF. This chain links TRBV28 with TRBJ1-5. Germline CDR1 MDHEN, CDR2 SYDVKM. The CDR3 adds up to 14 amino acids, both ends counted.

The chain carries TRBV7-2 and TRBJ2-7; possibly TRBD1 for D (5 bases). The V end lost 1 base, the J end lost 2 bases, and 12 bases lay between the germline ends. Germline CDR1 reads SGHTA; CDR2 reads FQGNSA. This CDR3 is 15 amino acids long. The CDR3, as DNA: TGTGCCAGCAGCTTAGGGGCAGGGCCCACCTACGAGCAGTACTTC. Protein product: CASSLGAGPTYEQYF. The full variable domain, in which reference TRBV7-2 and TRBJ2-7 provide the parts outside the CDR3, is GAGVSQSPSNKVTEKGKDVELRCDPISGHTALYWYRQSLGQGLEFLIYFQGNSAPDKSGLPSDRFSAERTGGSVSTLTIQRTQQEDSAVYLCASSLGAGPTYEQYFGPGTRLTVT.

This clonotype was observed many times. The rearrangement links TRBV27 to TRBJ2-3, with D tentatively TRBD1 (6 bases). The CDR3 covers 13 residues. The V gene's germline CDR1 is MNHEY and CDR2 SMNVEV (reference sequence). With 6 bases removed from V and 5 bases from J, the gap between germline ends came to 12 bases. The CDR3 DNA is TGTGCCAGCAGCCGAACAGGGCAAGATACGCAGTATTTT. Translation gives CASSRTGQDTQYF.

This clonotype was seen a handful of times. The chain couples TRBV19 to TRBJ1-5; possibly TRBD1 for D (5 bases). The CDR3 covers 13 residues. Germline CDR1 and CDR2: LNHDA and SQIVND (reference sequence). With 5 bases removed from V and 6 bases from J, the gap between germline ends came to 11 bases. CDR3 DNA sequence: TGTGCCAGTAGTTTGGGGGTTCGTCAGCCCCAGCATTTT. This translates into CASSLGVRQPQHF.

This clonotype was seen many times. The gene calls are TRBV6-5 and TRBJ1-1; the match to TRBD1 covers 7 bases. This CDR3 is built from 12 residues. Germline V gene lookup returns CDR1 MNHEY and CDR2 SVGAGI. The J segment lost 8 bases and the V segment lost 5 bases, leaving 5 bases of the junction unmatched. The CDR3 coding sequence is TGTGCCAGCAGTAACAGGGGAGCGGAAGCTTTCTTT. Encoded protein: CASSNRGAEAFF.

This clonotype was observed once. A much larger clone differs from this one at a single base, so this may be a read error. V is TRBV4-3 and J is TRBJ2-4; D may be TRBD1 (7 bases). CDR3 size: 13 residues. Germline V lookup: CDR1 LGHNA, CDR2 YSLEER. The CDR3 DNA reads TGCGCCAGCAGCCAGACAGGGAGGAACATTCGGTACTTC. Encoded protein: CASSQTGRNIRYF.

The chain links TRBV12-3 or TRBV12-4 to TRBJ2-7; TRBD2 might be the D (6 bases). This CDR3 has 14 residues. With 3 bases removed from V and 2 bases from J, the gap between germline ends came to 11 bases. The CDR3 loop reads CASSFDSGPYEQYF. CDR3 bases: TGTGCCAGCAGTTTTGATAGCGGCCCCTACGAGCAGTACTTC.